These T cell receptor beta chains were read from a single sample in a study of cytomegalovirus exposure and HLA in healthy donors. Some clones are missing from TCRdb's copy, which holds only in-frame ones; the method was immunoSEQ multiplex PCR. The sample contains around 200,000 clones, approximately 82% of which appear only once. The sample was PBMCs. These receptors all stem from a girl aged 2-15 years in good health and CMV-seropositive. Each CDR3 is given with its conserved first and last residue. Each record gives: V gene, D gene, clone size, J gene, CDR3 protein, CDR3 DNA. The D gene is left open where the match is weak. The size field is filled for only some rows; it gives once, few, many or a size class.

TRBV9	-	-	TRBJ1-1	CASSVTVMNTEAFF	TGTGCCAGCAGCGTTACAGTAATGAACACTGAAGCTTTCTTT
TRBV10-1	TRBD2	once	TRBJ2-2	CASSDSGRTGELFF	TGCGCCAGCAGTGATAGCGGGAGGACCGGGGAGCTGTTTTTT
TRBV6-5	-	-	TRBJ2-1	CASSYPSSNEQFF	TGTGCCAGCAGTTATCCCTCTTCCAATGAGCAGTTCTTC
TRBV2	TRBD1	-	TRBJ1-5	CASNTGQGENQPQHF	TGTGCCAGCAACACGGGACAGGGGGAGAATCAGCCCCAGCATTTT
TRBV12-5	-	-	TRBJ2-5	CASGSAGTVYFETQYF	TGTGCTAGTGGTTCTGCGGGTACAGTTTATTTTGAGACCCAGTACTTC
TRBV9	TRBD1	-	TRBJ2-7	CASSAHDPGQKFHEQYF	TGTGCCAGCAGCGCGCACGACCCGGGACAGAAATTCCACGAGCAGTACTTC
TRBV5-1	TRBD2	-	TRBJ2-4	CASGRALGNIQYF	TGCGCCAGCGGGAGGGCTTTAGGGAACATTCAGTACTTC
TRBV30	TRBD1	-	TRBJ1-1	CAWSVLTGYTEAFF	TGTGCCTGGAGTGTCCTGACAGGGTACACTGAAGCTTTCTTT
TRBV5-5	-	-	TRBJ2-6	CASSTRQATNVLTF	TGTGCCAGCAGCACCAGACAGGCCACCAACGTCCTGACTTTC
TRBV5-1	TRBD1	-	TRBJ1-2	CASRADRAWNYGYTF	TGCGCCAGCAGGGCAGACAGGGCCTGGAACTATGGCTACACCTTC
TRBV10-2	-	-	TRBJ1-1	CASSYDTLVNTEAFF	TGCGCCAGCAGTTATGACACACTTGTGAACACTGAAGCTTTCTTT
TRBV10-2	-	-	TRBJ1-2	CASSESQGTSTGGYTF	TGCGCCAGCAGTGAGTCACAGGGAACCTCTACGGGAGGCTACACCTTC
TRBV5-6	TRBD1	-	TRBJ2-7	CASSLGQGQVREYF	TGTGCCAGCAGCTTGGGACAGGGGCAAGTAAGGGAGTACTTC
TRBV21-1	-	-	TRBJ1-6	CASSARGTGWIFSYNSPLHF	TGTGCCAGCAGCGCACGAGGGACAGGGTGGATATTCTCCTATAATTCACCCCTCCACTTT
TRBV6-1	TRBD1	few	TRBJ1-1	CASSAGQVILNTEAFF	TGTGCCAGCAGTGCGGGACAGGTTATCCTTAACACTGAAGCTTTCTTT
TRBV4-1	-	few	TRBJ2-7	CASSQLLPLNEQYF	TGCGCCAGCAGCCAATTACTTCCACTCAACGAGCAGTACTTC
TRBV19	-	few	TRBJ1-1	CASSPPGMGTEAFF	TGTGCCAGTAGTCCCCCAGGGATGGGCACTGAAGCTTTCTTT
TRBV12-5	TRBD1	-	TRBJ2-1	CASGPMTGDGHNEQFF	TGTGCTAGTGGCCCCATGACAGGGGATGGGCACAATGAGCAGTTCTTC
TRBV12-5	TRBD1	-	TRBJ1-1	CASGLIGDRGHTEAFF	TGTGCTAGTGGTTTGATCGGAGACAGGGGGCACACTGAAGCTTTCTTT
TRBV7-6	-	-	TRBJ1-1	CASSLGVPGNTEAFF	TGTGCCAGCAGCTTAGGGGTGCCGGGGAACACTGAAGCTTTCTTT
TRBV11-2	TRBD1	-	TRBJ1-6	CASSRGTGDNSPLHF	TGTGCCAGCAGCCGAGGGACAGGGGATAATTCACCCCTCCACTTT
TRBV28	TRBD1	-	TRBJ1-2	CASYLAGQSNYGYTF	TGTGCCAGCTATTTAGCGGGACAGAGTAACTATGGCTACACCTTC
TRBV6-1	-	few	TRBJ2-1	CASSESRYNEQFF	TGTGCCAGCAGTGAATCCAGGTACAATGAGCAGTTCTTC
TRBV10-2	TRBD2	-	TRBJ2-1	CASSVLAGGDEQFF	TGCGCCAGCAGTGTTCTAGCGGGAGGGGATGAGCAGTTCTTC
TRBV27	-	-	TRBJ2-3	CASRGDIGKADTQYF	TGTGCCAGCAGGGGCGACATCGGAAAGGCAGATACGCAGTATTTT
TRBV30	TRBD2	-	TRBJ2-2	CAWSVSSGSTGELFF	TGTGCCTGGAGTGTGTCTAGCGGGAGCACCGGGGAGCTGTTTTTT
TRBV12-5	-	-	TRBJ2-1	CASGYFDSYNEQFF	TGTGCTAGTGGCTACTTTGACTCCTACAATGAGCAGTTCTTC
TRBV28	-	-	TRBJ1-2	CASSFDPNRETYGYTF	TGTGCCAGCAGTTTTGACCCCAACAGGGAGACCTATGGCTACACCTTC
TRBV29-1	TRBD1	-	TRBJ1-2	CSVDGGGRGGYTF	TGCAGCGTTGACGGAGGGGGCCGGGGAGGCTACACCTTC
TRBV5-1	-	-	TRBJ2-7	CASSFGQGRSYEQYF	TGCGCCAGCAGCTTTGGTCAGGGCCGGTCCTACGAGCAGTACTTC
TRBV7-8	-	few	TRBJ2-2	CASSLSRSGELFF	TGTGCCAGCAGCTTGAGTCGATCCGGGGAGCTGTTTTTT
TRBV28	-	-	TRBJ2-7	CASSSDKATYEQYF	TGTGCCAGCAGTTCTGACAAAGCCACCTACGAGCAGTACTTC
TRBV6-5	-	-	TRBJ1-1	CASSRGRVTEAFF	TGTGCCAGCTCCCGGGGGAGGGTGACTGAAGCTTTCTTT
TRBV11-1	-	-	TRBJ2-1	CASSLIDEQFF	TGTGCCAGCAGCTTGATAGATGAGCAGTTCTTC
TRBV15	TRBD1	-	TRBJ2-3	CAVSGTASTDTQYF	TGTGCCGTCTCCGGGACAGCGAGCACAGATACGCAGTATTTT
TRBV29-1	TRBD1	-	TRBJ2-7	CSVVWTGNSYEQYF	TGCAGCGTTGTTTGGACAGGGAACTCCTACGAGCAGTACTTC
TRBV25-1	-	-	TRBJ1-5	CASSSGVGNQPQHF	TGTGCCAGCAGTTCAGGGGTTGGCAATCAGCCCCAGCATTTT
TRBV14	-	-	TRBJ1-3	CASSQGQYRGLSGNTIYF	TGTGCCAGCAGCCAAGGACAATATCGGGGACTCTCTGGAAACACCATATATTTT
TRBV27	-	-	TRBJ2-7	CASSFNKPYEQYF	TGTGCCAGCAGTTTTAACAAACCCTACGAGCAGTACTTC
TRBV19	-	-	TRBJ1-2	CASRQPWGTGYGYTF	TGTGCCAGCAGACAACCCTGGGGTACAGGCTATGGCTACACCTTC
TRBV13	-	-	TRBJ2-7	CASSSWTNASYEQYF	TGTGCCAGCAGCTCCTGGACTAACGCCTCCTACGAGCAGTACTTC
TRBV5-1	-	-	TRBJ1-1	CASSSIQGANTEAFF	TGCGCCAGCAGCTCCATACAGGGTGCGAACACTGAAGCTTTCTTT
TRBV29-1	-	-	TRBJ1-2	CSVAGNYGYTF	TGCAGCGTTGCGGGGAACTATGGCTACACCTTC
TRBV6-1	-	-	TRBJ2-1	CASSEARGYNEQFF	TGTGCCAGCAGTGAGGCGCGGGGATACAATGAGCAGTTCTTC
TRBV30	-	once	TRBJ2-1	CAWNGGSSNNEQFF	TGTGCCTGGAACGGTGGGAGTTCCAACAATGAGCAGTTCTTC
TRBV7-2	-	-	TRBJ1-4	CASSFSRVGEKLFF	TGTGCCAGCAGCTTTTCCAGGGTGGGTGAAAAACTGTTTTTT
TRBV27	-	-	TRBJ2-1	CASSFLFQPSDEQFF	TGTGCCAGCAGTTTCTTGTTCCAACCCAGCGATGAGCAGTTCTTC
TRBV10-3	TRBD1	-	TRBJ1-6	CAISMGQNNSPLHF	TGTGCCATCAGTATGGGACAGAACAATTCACCCCTCCACTTT
TRBV23-1	-	-	TRBJ2-5	CASSQSIGAGAETQYF	TGCGCCAGCAGTCAATCGATCGGGGCAGGGGCAGAGACCCAGTACTTC
TRBV5-1	-	-	TRBJ2-3	CASSRTSTSSTDTQYF	TGCGCCAGCAGCCGTACTAGCACCTCTAGCACAGATACGCAGTATTTT
TRBV10-3	-	-	TRBJ1-4	CAIRAGVRANEKLFF	TGTGCCATCAGAGCCGGGGTACGGGCTAATGAAAAACTGTTTTTT
TRBV19	-	-	TRBJ1-6	CASSMARGKQNSPLHF	TGTGCCAGTAGTATGGCCAGGGGCAAACAGAATTCACCCCTCCACTTT
TRBV28	-	-	TRBJ1-2	CASSELSGYTF	TGTGCCAGCAGTGAGTTAAGTGGCTACACCTTC